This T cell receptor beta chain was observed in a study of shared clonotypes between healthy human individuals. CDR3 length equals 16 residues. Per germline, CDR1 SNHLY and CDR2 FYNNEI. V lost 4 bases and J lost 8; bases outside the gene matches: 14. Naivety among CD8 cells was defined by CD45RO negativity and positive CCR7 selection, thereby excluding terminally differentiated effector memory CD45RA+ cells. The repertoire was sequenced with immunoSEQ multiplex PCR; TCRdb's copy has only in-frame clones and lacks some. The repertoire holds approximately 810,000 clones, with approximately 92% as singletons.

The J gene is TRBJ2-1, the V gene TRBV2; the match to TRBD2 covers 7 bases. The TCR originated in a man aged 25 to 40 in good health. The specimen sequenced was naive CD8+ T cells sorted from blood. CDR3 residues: CASSVYEGGPRDEQFF. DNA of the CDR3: TGTGCCAGCAGTGTATATGAGGGAGGGCCAAGGGATGAGCAGTTCTTC. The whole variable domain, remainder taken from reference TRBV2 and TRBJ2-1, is EPEVTQTPSHQVTQMGQEVILRCVPISNHLYFYWYRQILGQKVEFLVSFYNNEISEKSEIFDDQFSVERPDGSNFTLKIRSTKLEDSAMYFCASSVYEGGPRDEQFFGPGTRLTVL.